This TCR beta chain was identified in a study of blood T cell repertoires in COVID-19. Study summary: COVID-19 samples, acute and convalescent, were from the United States, Italy and Spain.

V was pared by 6 bases and J by 3 bases, with 14 bases between. Germline V gene data show CDR1 as MDHEN and CDR2 as SYDVKM. CDR3 length equals 14 residues. The data were produced by immunoSEQ multiplex PCR, yet TCRdb's version contains in-frame clones alone and is incomplete. The table has approximately 67,000 clones, around 87% seen once. The source of this sequence is a man aged 50 to 59 with active COVID-19. Sequencing was done on a sample of peripheral blood. The chain links TRBV28 to TRBJ1-2; D is undetermined. This CDR3 is CASSRTGTYYGYTF. In DNA, the CDR3 is TGTGCCAGCAGCCGGACGGGAACTTACTATGGCTACACCTTC.